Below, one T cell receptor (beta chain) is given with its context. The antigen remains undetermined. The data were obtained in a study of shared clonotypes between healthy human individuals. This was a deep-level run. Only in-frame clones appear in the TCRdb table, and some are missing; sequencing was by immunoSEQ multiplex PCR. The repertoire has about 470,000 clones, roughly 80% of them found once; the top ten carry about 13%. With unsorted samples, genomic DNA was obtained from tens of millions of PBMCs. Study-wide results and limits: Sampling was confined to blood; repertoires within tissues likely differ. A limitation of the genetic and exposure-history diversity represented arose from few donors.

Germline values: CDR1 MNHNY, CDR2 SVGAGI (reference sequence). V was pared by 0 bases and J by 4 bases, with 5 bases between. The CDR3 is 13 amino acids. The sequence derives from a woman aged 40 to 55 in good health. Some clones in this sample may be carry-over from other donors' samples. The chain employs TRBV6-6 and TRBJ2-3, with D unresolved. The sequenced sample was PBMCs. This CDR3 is CASSYSSSDTQYF. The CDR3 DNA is TGTGCCAGCAGTTACTCTAGCTCAGATACGCAGTATTTT.